This TCR beta chain was sequenced for a study of spatial heterogeneity in lung cancer (dated by TCRdb to between 2018 and 2021). Regarding the study in general: Donors were 70 or so patients with early-stage, untreated non-small cell lung cancer from the lung TRACERx cohort. At surgery, some 200 tumor regions, approximately 64 matched nontumor lung samples and more than 50 PBMC samples were TCR-sequenced for both alpha and beta chains. In the raw uncorrected reads, each unique combination of TCR and UMI appeared more than ten times on average. More beta-chain than alpha-chain transcripts were consistently detected, likely reflecting higher beta-chain transcript abundance. Nonsynonymous mutation counts, determined by whole-exome sequencing of tumor tissue, were related to TCR repertoire features. Follow-up PBMC samples were sequenced whenever available, and the median time to follow-up was two to three years after resection. The study quantitatively compared TCR alpha and beta repertoires across multiple tumor regions, matched nontumor lung and blood in non-small cell lung cancer. The paper's findings and limits, for the study overall: Only 15 or so patients were included in comparisons of baseline and follow-up blood repertoires. Confirming at a functional level the hypothesis that regional TCRs recognize regional mutations was considered to require additional single-cell paired TCR alpha and beta sequencing. Ubiquitous expanded tumor TCRs were detected in blood more often at tumor resection than at routine follow-up.

Read against the paper, the sample's time point label means: blood at routine non-recurrence follow-up after resection. TCR sequencing used whole RNA extracted from tumor and nontumor lung tissue, or from cryopreserved PBMC samples, without cell sorting. Patients were selected for TCR sequencing only if sufficient RNA was available from at least two tumor regions. In the case of this clonotype: What this receptor recognizes is not known. No qualities accompany the bases; no much larger clone lies one base away.

The library was generated by 5' RACE. Reads for this sample came from a NextSeq 500. To allow correction of PCR and sequencing errors, the TCR library protocol tagged every TCR cDNA molecule with a unique molecular identifier. Under the source paper's analysis protocol: TCR identification, UMI-based error correction and CDR3 extraction were all carried out with Decombinator tools. TCRs above a frequency of 2 per 1,000, corresponding to the top 1% of the tumor frequency distribution, were defined as expanded. Each repertoire was subsampled 100 times to 5,000 TCRs, after which Renyi diversity was computed with the R vegan package. CDR3 similarity networks were built from amino acid triplet string-kernel similarity, with CDR3s being connected when pairwise similarity was above 0.82. TCRdb took the public reads, trimmed them with fastp at Q25, ran MiXCR for clone calling and kept in-frame beta chains. Rows are combined by CDR3 protein, so each entry shows the most common genes and DNA. What appears here as the V and J calls and clone size reflects TCRdb's work, not the paper's. The sample table contains some 41,000 distinct CDR3 sequences; only one count was recorded for about 23% of them. About 7.2% of the sample lies in the top ten.

The germline V gene supplies CDR1 SGHAT and CDR2 FQNNGV. Spanning cysteine to phenylalanine, the CDR3 consists of 15 amino acids. This entry keeps only the CDR3 DNA: 45 bases, framed from base 1. V trim: 5 bases; J trim: 4 bases; unmatched bases: 8. The TCR originated in a female donor with early-stage non-small cell lung cancer. The sample here was PBMCs, taken at follow-up. The V and J genes are TRBV11-2 and TRBJ1-3; the central 7 bases match TRBD1. Here the CDR3 is given as CASSPRTGAGNTIYF. The DNA sequence reads TGTGCCAGCAGCCCCCGGACAGGAGCGGGAAACACCATATATTTT.